What follows are 10 T cell receptor beta chains derived from one specimen sequenced in a study of T-cell reconstitution after alpha-beta-depleted transplantation in children. Unique molecular identifiers tagged the TCRbeta library. TCRdb processed the PCR reads anew with MiXCR; each CDR3 protein has one entry. The repertoire holds more than 85,000 distinct CDR3 sequences, 6% to 9% seen once, with approximately 16% in the top ten. This material consisted of PBMCs, taken before TCRalphabeta/CD19-depleted stem cell transplant. These receptors were obtained from a boy younger than 10 with acute lymphoblastic leukemia, due to receive a stem cell transplant.

The table lists this clonotype with many counts. The chain links TRBV7-9 to TRBJ1-2, with TRBD1 identical over 7 bases. J gave up 6 bases and V 4 bases, and 11 bases lay outside the gene matches. The CDR3 runs 15 residues. The germline V gene has CDR1 SEHNR and CDR2 FQNEAQ (reference sequence). CDR3 bases: TGTGCCAGCAGCTACGGTTTGACAGGGAAGGATGGCTACACCTTC. Amino acids: CASSYGLTGKDGYTF.

This clonotype was seen ten or more times. The gene calls are TRBV5-1 and TRBJ2-7; D not certain. Germline CDR1 is SGHRS and CDR2 is YFSETQ. Trimming took 6 bases from V and 1 from J, leaving 20 bases between them. This CDR3 comprises 16 residues. The CDR3 here is CASMGKGLEGSYEQYF. The CDR3 DNA reads TGCGCCAGCATGGGGAAGGGCCTCGAAGGATCCTACGAGCAGTACTTC.

This clonotype was detected a few times. CDR3 sequence (DNA): TGTGCCATCAGTGGATCTGGGGCCAACGTCCTGACTTTC. Protein: CAISGSGANVLTF. This rearrangement joins TRBV10-3 to TRBJ2-6; D is ambiguous. Germline-derived CDR1 and CDR2 are ENHRY and SYGVKD. Trimming took off 4 bases at V and 1 base at J, with 2 bases between the two ends. This CDR3 spans 13 amino acids.

By its share, this clonotype is medium-sized. This sequence joins TRBV20-1 and TRBJ2-7, with a possible D match to TRBD2 (6 bases). This CDR3 spans 16 amino acids. Germline loops: CDR1 DFQATT, CDR2 SNEGSKA (reference sequence). V was shortened by 0 bases and J by 1 base, with 16 bases between the two germline ends. CDR3 amino acids: CSARDGRGMGSYEQYF. The DNA of the CDR3 is TGCAGTGCTAGAGATGGTCGGGGGATGGGGTCCTACGAGCAGTACTTC.

This clonotype was seen repeatedly, ten times or more. The chain carries TRBV27 and TRBJ2-5; 8 bases are a match to TRBD2. Germline CDR1 and CDR2: MNHEY and SMNVEV (reference sequence). Trimming at V came to 5 bases and at J to 3 bases, leaving 2 bases not matched to a gene. The CDR3 runs 13 residues. The CDR3 here is CASSGGLEETQYF. CDR3 sequence (DNA): TGTGCCAGCAGTGGGGGACTAGAAGAGACCCAGTACTTC.

This clonotype was seen only a few times. This chain uses TRBV2 with TRBJ2-7, with D perhaps matching TRBD2 (7 bases). Germline values: CDR1 SNHLY, CDR2 FYNNEI. The ends were cut back, 6 bases at V and 3 bases at J, with 18 bases in the middle. This CDR3 is built from 15 residues. The CDR3 protein is CASSVGGGGIYEQYF. In nucleotides, the CDR3 is TGTGCCAGCAGCGTTGGAGGGGGGGGGATCTACGAGCAGTACTTC.

This clonotype was recorded a few times. The genes are TRBV7-2 and TRBJ2-2; D is undetermined. The germline V gene encodes CDR1 SGHTA and CDR2 FQGNSA. The V gene lost 7 bases and the J gene lost 4 bases, with 10 bases spanning the gap. The CDR3 extends over 13 amino acids. CDR3 coding DNA: TGTGCCAGCACCTGGGTCCTCACCGGGGAGCTGTTTTTT. It translates to CASTWVLTGELFF.

V gene TRBV20-1 combines with J gene TRBJ2-6, with D hard to call. V was cut by 5 bases and J by 2 bases, with 10 bases left in between. Germline loops: CDR1 DFQATT, CDR2 SNEGSKA (reference sequence). The CDR3 consists of 14 residues. CDR3 amino acids: CSARRGAGANVLTF. In DNA form, the CDR3 reads TGCAGTGCTCGGAGAGGCGCTGGGGCCAACGTCCTGACTTTC.

There are a few counts of this clonotype. The chain has TRBV10-3 and TRBJ2-1; 12 nucleotides line up with TRBD2. The V gene's germline CDR1 is ENHRY and CDR2 SYGVKD. The trim removed 10 bases at V and 5 bases at J, leaving 15 bases unmatched. The CDR3 contains 17 residues. The CDR3 reads CATKLAGGRGRDNEQFF. The CDR3 DNA reads as TGTGCCACCAAGCTAGCGGGGGGGCGGGGTAGAGACAATGAGCAGTTCTTC.

The chain joins TRBV19 to TRBJ2-1, with 12 bases matching TRBD2. The V and J ends lost 0 bases and 6 bases, in that order; junction bases with no gene match: 6. Germline lookup yields CDR1 LNHDA and CDR2 SQIVND (reference sequence). The CDR3 length is 17 residues. For the CDR3, the DNA is TGTGCCAGTAGTATAGACTCGGGACTAGCGGGTCGCAATGAGCAGTTCTTC. Translating it yields CASSIDSGLAGRNEQFF.